This T cell receptor beta chain was obtained from a study of identical twins. The study, taken as a whole, reports: For cord blood, abundant beta clonotypes had fewer insertions, unlike memory repertoires, which showed none.

The CDR3 runs to 13 residues. Per the germline V gene, CDR1 is DFQATT and CDR2 is SNEGSKA (reference sequence). V was shortened by 7 bases and J by 0 bases, with 9 bases between the two germline ends. This clonotype was counted many times. Antigen unknown. Through template switching, a universal primer site was introduced, and the cDNA contained unique molecular identifiers. TCRdb re-called the 5' RACE reads with MiXCR, one entry per CDR3 protein. The sample carries 400,000 to 500,000 distinct CDR3 sequences, around 20% recorded once. The sequence came from a middle-aged man in good health. The sample taken for sequencing was naive T cells sorted from blood. The V and J genes are TRBV20-1 and TRBJ2-2; D call uncertain. The CDR3 nucleotides are TGCAGTGTTCCGCGCGCGAACACCGGGGAGCTGTTTTTT. Encoded protein: CSVPRANTGELFF.